The entry below gives a single T cell receptor beta chain sequence along with its context. The antigen remains unidentified. PCR was performed using 60 Vbeta and 13 Jbeta primers. Method: immunoSEQ multiplex PCR; TCRdb's copy keeps in-frame clones and lacks some. The sample records over 150,000 clones, around 80% being singletons. The sample originates from a study of cytomegalovirus exposure and HLA in healthy donors. Findings and caveats of the study: The sole available immune exposure information was CMV serostatus. The authors later linked a missense DCLRE1C variant to TCR beta V- and J-gene trimming.

Per the germline V gene, CDR1 is MNHEY and CDR2 is SVGAGI. Losses at the gene ends were 10 bases for V and 1 base for J; bases not matched to a gene: 7. The CDR3 is 14 amino acids. Samples came from healthy bone marrow donors. The chain recombines TRBV6-5 with TRBJ2-4, with TRBD2 matching over 7 bases. This sequence originates from a young man in good health and CMV-seronegative. The source material was PBMCs. In DNA form, the CDR3 reads TGTGCCACCGGGGAGGGATGGGCCAAAAACATTCAGTACTTC. Residues: CATGEGWAKNIQYF.